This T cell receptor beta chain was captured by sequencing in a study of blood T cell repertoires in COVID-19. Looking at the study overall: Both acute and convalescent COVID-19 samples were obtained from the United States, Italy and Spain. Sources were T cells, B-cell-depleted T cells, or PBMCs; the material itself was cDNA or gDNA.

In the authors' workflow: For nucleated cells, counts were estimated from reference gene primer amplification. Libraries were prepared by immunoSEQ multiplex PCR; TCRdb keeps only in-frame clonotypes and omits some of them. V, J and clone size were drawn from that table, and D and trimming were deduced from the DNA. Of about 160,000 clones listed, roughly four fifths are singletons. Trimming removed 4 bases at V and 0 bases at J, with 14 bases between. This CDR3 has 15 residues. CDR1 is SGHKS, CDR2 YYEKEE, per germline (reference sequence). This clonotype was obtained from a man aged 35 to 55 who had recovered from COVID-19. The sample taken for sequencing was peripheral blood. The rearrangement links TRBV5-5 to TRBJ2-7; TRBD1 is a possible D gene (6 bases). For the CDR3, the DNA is TGTGCCAGCAGCCGTAGACAGGTTAGCTCCTACGAGCAGTACTTC. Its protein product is CASSRRQVSSYEQYF.